This TCR beta chain was identified during a study of blood T cell repertoires in COVID-19. Study overall: In each case, the material was cDNA or gDNA derived from T cells, B-cell-depleted T cells, or PBMCs.

Participants came from around 25 US areas, aged about 18 to 89 years. Cohorts were assigned according to the clinical history that participants reported. This CDR3 comprises 13 residues. V was pared by 3 bases and J by 3 bases, with 9 bases between. Germline V gene lookup returns CDR1 SGDLS and CDR2 YYNGEE. Original data processing: Reference gene primer amplification yielded estimated nucleated cell counts. Sequenced by immunoSEQ multiplex PCR; TCRdb stores in-frame clones only, minus some. V, J and clone size are taken as reported in that table, and D and trimming were inferred from the DNA itself. The sample yields 200,000 to 250,000 clones, roughly 87% seen once.

The TCR originated in a young man in a cohort exposed to, infected with or recovered from COVID-19 (not recorded which). Sequencing input: PBMCs or T cells enriched from blood (not recorded which). The V and J genes are TRBV9 and TRBJ2-5, with D unclear. CDR3 in DNA: TGTGCCAGCAGCGCCGCCCCAGAAGAGACCCAGTACTTC. Its protein product is CASSAAPEETQYF.